This TCR beta chain stems from a study of T cells expressing NK-cell markers. Study outcomes and limitations: Four of the donors also had these clonotypes leading their CD3+CD56-NKG2C+ fraction. The share of CD8+ T cells held by dominant NKG2C+ clonotypes was about 1.0-7.5% in about 6 donors.

UMI-tagged 5'RACE template switching yielded the TCR beta cDNA. TCRdb derives one entry per CDR3 protein from the 5' RACE reads, leaving out DNA. With some 280,000 distinct CDR3 sequences in the sample, the ten largest clones hold 0.3% to 0.45%. This CDR3 is 17 amino acids long. Germline lookup yields CDR1 SQVTM and CDR2 ANQGSEA. Note on this clonotype: Its antigen is unknown.

The clonotype comes from a man between 18 and 29 years old in good health. The material sequenced was blood T cells: a sorted CD56 or NKG2C T cell subset, CD4+ or CD8+ T cells, or bulk PBMC T cells (not recorded which). The chain is built from TRBV29-1 and TRBJ1-4; with no DNA, the TCRdb D assignment of TRBD1 cannot be verified. CDR3 residues: CSVEVGQGLLTNEKLFF.